This T cell receptor beta chain was sequenced in a study of regulatory T cells in long-lasting Graves disease. This clonotype was counted a few times. TCR beta libraries were built with iRepertoire HTBI primers and Arm-PCR of CDR3 regions. TCRdb recomputed calls from the multiplex PCR reads with MiXCR, one row per CDR3 protein. The repertoire consists of 620,000 or so distinct CDR3 sequences, with roughly 15% occurring once and the leading ten covering 15% to 20%. Time point given: newly diagnosed GD, antithyroid drugs for less than 3 months. The authors made the TCR library using RNA they extracted from PBMCs. V was clipped by 1 base and J by 5 bases, with 6 bases between them. This CDR3 is built from 13 residues. Germline CDR1 is LGHDT and CDR2 is YNNKEL (reference sequence). The same sample was also used in a study of T cells in Graves' hyperthyroidism and ophthalmopathy.

The chain uses TRBV3-1 and TRBJ1-5, with D unclear. This TCR was sampled from a woman in her 30s with Graves disease. The sequences come from peripheral blood mononuclear cells (PBMCs), collected at new diagnosis, from a patient treated with antithyroid drugs. The CDR3 nucleotides are TGTGCCAGCAGCCAAGGCAGGCATCAGCCCCAGCATTTT. This sequence encodes CASSQGRHQPQHF.